This T cell receptor beta chain was identified during a study of cytomegalovirus exposure and HLA in healthy donors. Study observations and caveats: Associated with cytomegalovirus, according to the listing, were 150 to 200 TCR beta chains. Several top significant clusters appeared, in a later analysis, to be linked to common viral pathogens.

Notes on this clone: Its antigen remains unidentified.

With 8 bases clipped from V and 0 bases from J, the junction kept 10 bases outside the gene matches. From germline, CDR1 is MDHEN and CDR2 SYDVKM. The CDR3 covers 16 residues. Donors likely had unrecorded immune exposures despite being nominally healthy when sampled. 60 Vbeta and 13 Jbeta primers were used in PCR. Some clones are missing from TCRdb's copy, which holds only in-frame ones; the method was immunoSEQ multiplex PCR. This table holds 150,000 to 200,000 clones, around 68% found once. Specimen: PBMCs. The source is a man over 45 in good health and CMV-seronegative. The V gene is TRBV28, the J gene TRBJ1-1; TRBD1 aligns across 9 bases. As DNA, the CDR3 is TGTGCCAGCTCCTTTGCCGACAGGGGGATGAACACTGAAGCTTTCTTT. Amino acid sequence: CASSFADRGMNTEAFF.